This T cell receptor beta chain derives from a study of a mutant IDH1 vaccine in newly diagnosed glioma. V gave up 7 bases and J gave up 1 base, with 14 bases separating them. Per germline, CDR1 LNHDA and CDR2 SQIVND (reference sequence). The CDR3 has 15 residues. The time point was: baseline, week 1 (first vaccination visit). Regarding treatment: pre-vaccination baseline after standard-of-care therapy. New WHO grade 3 or 4 astrocytomas that were IDH1-mutant and ATRX-lost had been found in donors. The repertoire was sequenced with immunoSEQ multiplex PCR; TCRdb's copy has only in-frame clones and lacks some. Here the sample spans 75,000 to 100,000 clones, around 80% being singletons.

Sequencing was performed on PBMCs, taken from a glioma patient treated with radiotherapy, temozolomide or both. The sequence was obtained from a man in his forties with glioma. Some clones in this sample may be carry-over from other donors' samples. The genes are TRBV19 and TRBJ1-5; D gene uncertain. CDR3 loop: CASTREARSNQPQHF. DNA for the CDR3: TGTGCCAGTACCCGGGAGGCCAGGAGCAATCAGCCCCAGCATTTT.